Listed here are 14 T cell receptor beta chains from one sample, sequenced in a study of blood T cell repertoires in COVID-19. Sequencing was performed with immunoSEQ multiplex PCR; in TCRdb, only in-frame clones are kept and a portion is missing. This table holds approximately 44,000 clones, about 83% found once. Sequences were obtained from peripheral blood. These receptors were taken from a human donor in a cohort sampled during active COVID-19.

The chain couples TRBV9 to TRBJ2-2, with 10 bases identical to TRBD1. CDR3 size: 20 residues. Unmatched junction bases numbered 11, after V lost 0 bases and J lost 0 bases. CDR1 is SGDLS, CDR2 YYNGEE, per germline. The CDR3 here is CASSVDSGQGLSANTGELFF. In nucleotides, the CDR3 is TGTGCCAGCAGCGTAGACTCGGGACAGGGGTTAAGCGCGAACACCGGGGAGCTGTTTTTT.

This clone was counted between two and nine times. A read error may account for a junction end that differs from germline. V and J are TRBV12-3 or TRBV12-4 and TRBJ1-2; D is perhaps TRBD1 (5 bases). There are 12 residues in the CDR3. CDR3 sequence (DNA): TGTGCCAGCAGTTTCGGGGACTACGGCTACACCTTC. It encodes CASSFGDYGYTF.

The chain recombines TRBV5-8 with TRBJ2-1, with D unresolved. The CDR3 is made up of 13 amino acids. The V end lost 6 bases, the J end lost 2 bases, and 9 bases lay between the germline ends. CDR1 and CDR2 from the germline V gene are SGHTS and YDEGEE. CDR3 amino acids: CASNERTYNEQFF. CDR3 DNA: TGTGCCAGCAATGAGAGGACCTACAATGAGCAGTTCTTC.

The genes are TRBV29-1 and TRBJ2-3, with TRBD2 matching 15 bases. The ends lost 6 bases at V and 5 bases at J; junction bases unmatched: 15. Germline V gene sequence: CDR1 SQVTM, CDR2 ANQGSEA. The CDR3 runs to 18 residues. The DNA for the CDR3 is TGCAGCGTCCCGGGACTAGCGGGGGGAAAGGTTATGGGAGATACGCAGTATTTT. It codes for CSVPGLAGGKVMGDTQYF.

This clone was seen a few times. The DNA for the CDR3 is TGCGCCAGCAGCTTGGTCGCCTACGAGCAGTACTTC. This encodes CASSLVAYEQYF. The rearrangement uses TRBV5-1 and TRBJ2-7; unclear D gene. The ends were cut back, 0 bases at V and 2 bases at J, with 3 bases in the middle. Per germline, CDR1 SGHRS and CDR2 YFSETQ. This CDR3 has 12 residues.

A few counts support this clone. The chain employs TRBV29-1 and TRBJ1-1; TRBD1 matches 7 bases. Germline-derived CDR1 and CDR2 are SQVTM and ANQGSEA. The CDR3 runs 14 residues. V trimming: 5 bases; J trimming: 0 bases; junction bases outside the gene matches: 6. CDR3 sequence (DNA): TGCAGCGTTAAGATAACAGGGGTGAACACTGAAGCTTTCTTT. Its translation is CSVKITGVNTEAFF.

The gene calls are TRBV10-3 and TRBJ2-7; 11 nucleotides agree with TRBD1. Losses at the gene ends were 11 bases for V and 6 bases for J; bases not matched to a gene: 12. Looked up from germline, CDR1 is ENHRY and CDR2 is SYGVKD. The CDR3 sequence is 14 residues long. As DNA, the CDR3 is TGTGCCGCCTCTCGGACAGGGGGCGCGGCCGAGCAGTACTTC. Amino acid sequence: CAASRTGGAAEQYF.

The chain uses TRBV2 and TRBJ1-1, with D tentatively TRBD1 (6 bases). Germline loops: CDR1 SNHLY, CDR2 FYNNEI. V dropped 8 bases and J dropped 1 base, with 11 bases sitting between them. CDR3 size: 13 residues. The DNA for the CDR3 is TGTGCCAGCTCCCCGACAGGGAACACTGAAGCTTTCTTT. This sequence encodes CASSPTGNTEAFF.

The chain links TRBV5-6 to TRBJ1-5, with TRBD1 matching over 7 bases. The junction had 8 bases not matched to a gene; V was cut back by 4 bases and J by 1 base. This CDR3 has 16 residues. CDR1 is SGHDT and CDR2 is YYEEEE in the germline V gene. CDR3 region: CASSPLDRISNQPQHF. The CDR3 bases are TGTGCCAGCAGCCCCTTGGACAGGATCAGCAATCAGCCCCAGCATTTT.

CDR3 in DNA: TGTGCCAGTAGCCAAGGGACATTAACTACCTACGAGCAGTACTTC. Encoded protein: CASSQGTLTTYEQYF. V is TRBV19 and J is TRBJ2-7; tentatively, D is TRBD1 (6 bases). Germline CDR1 and CDR2: LNHDA and SQIVND (reference sequence). The CDR3 is made up of 15 amino acids. V was cut by 6 bases and J by 2 bases, with 17 bases left in between.

The chain has TRBV5-1 and TRBJ2-7; TRBD1 matches 8 bases. CDR3 length equals 15 residues. The trim removed 4 bases at V and 4 bases at J, leaving 10 bases unmatched. Germline V gives CDR1 SGHRS, CDR2 YFSETQ. CDR3 protein: CASSPGGTGVYEQYF. Here the CDR3 DNA reads TGCGCCAGCAGCCCAGGCGGGACAGGAGTATACGAGCAGTACTTC.

The genes are TRBV5-1 and TRBJ2-1, with 10 bases aligning to TRBD1. Looked up from germline, CDR1 is SGHRS and CDR2 is YFSETQ. There are 16 residues in the CDR3. V lost 2 bases and J lost 16; bases outside the gene matches: 18. The CDR3 DNA sequence: TGCGCCAGCAGCTTTGGCTCGGGACAGGGGTCATCCCGTAGTTTCTTC. This gives the protein CASSFGSGQGSSRSFF.

V gene TRBV27 combines with J gene TRBJ1-2; unclear D gene. V was cut by 0 bases and J by 1 base, with 12 bases left in between. The CDR3 sequence is 16 residues long. Germline values: CDR1 MNHEY, CDR2 SMNVEV (reference sequence). CDR3 sequence (DNA): TGTGCCAGCAGTTTATCGGCCGGGAGAGTTAACTATGGCTACACCTTC. It is translated as CASSLSAGRVNYGYTF.

The chain uses TRBV24-1 and TRBJ1-5; D gene ambiguous. Trimming shortened V by 9 bases and J by 3 bases, and 8 bases separated the two germline ends. CDR3 length equals 12 residues. Germline V lookup: CDR1 KGHDR, CDR2 SFDVKD. The DNA for the CDR3 is TGTGCCACCGGCACAAACAATCAGCCCCAGCATTTT. The encoded protein is CATGTNNQPQHF.